The present entry profiles one T cell receptor beta chain with its context. V was clipped by 6 bases and J by 7 bases, with 16 bases between them. The germline gives CDR1 SGHNT, CDR2 YYREEE (reference sequence). The CDR3 spans 13 residues. This sample is drawn from a study of technical replicates of blood from a handful of donors. Profiled with immunoSEQ multiplex PCR; TCRdb holds only in-frame clones, not every one. Of under 90,000 clones listed, roughly 96% are singletons. This receptor was taken from a human donor in good health. V and J are TRBV5-4 and TRBJ1-1; the D gene is possibly TRBD1 (5 bases). Sequenced input: T cells isolated from PBMCs. CDR3 loop: CASTTQGLVEAFF. The CDR3 nucleotides are TGTGCCAGCACCACCCAGGGCTTGGTTGAAGCTTTCTTT.